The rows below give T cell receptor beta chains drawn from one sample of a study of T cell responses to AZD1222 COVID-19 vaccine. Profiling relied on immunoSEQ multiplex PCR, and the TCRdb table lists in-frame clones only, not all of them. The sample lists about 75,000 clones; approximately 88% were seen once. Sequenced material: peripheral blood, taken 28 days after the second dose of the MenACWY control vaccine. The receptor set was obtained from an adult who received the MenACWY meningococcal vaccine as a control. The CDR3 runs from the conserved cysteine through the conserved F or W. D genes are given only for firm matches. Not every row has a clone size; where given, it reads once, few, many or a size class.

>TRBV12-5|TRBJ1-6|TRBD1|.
TGTGCTAGTGGTTCGACAGGGCTCAATAATTCACCCCTCCACTTT
CASGSTGLNNSPLHF
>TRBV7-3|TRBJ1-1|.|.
TGTGCCAGCAGCTTAAGCGGGGGGATAACTGAAGCTTTCTTT
CASSLSGGITEAFF
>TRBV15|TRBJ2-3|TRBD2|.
TGTGCCACCAGACAAGGGGGGGCGGGGGGCTACACAGATACGCAGTATTTT
CATRQGGAGGYTDTQYF
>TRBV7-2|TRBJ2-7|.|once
TGTGCCAGCAGCTTAGGTGGCGGGGGCCTGTACGAGCAGTACTTC
CASSLGGGGLYEQYF
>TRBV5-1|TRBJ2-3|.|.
TGCGCCAGCAGCTTGGGTAGGGGTGGAGATACGCAGTATTTT
CASSLGRGGDTQYF
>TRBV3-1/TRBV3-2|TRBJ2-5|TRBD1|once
TGTGCCAGCAGCCAGTATGGGACAGGGGCTCGGGAGACCCAGTACTTC
CASSQYGTGARETQYF
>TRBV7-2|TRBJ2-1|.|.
TGTGCCAGCAGCCCAGTGGGGGGCAACTCCTACAATGAGCAGTTCTTC
CASSPVGGNSYNEQFF
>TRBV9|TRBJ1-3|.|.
TGTGCCAGCAGCGCAGGGGCAGGATCTGGAAACACCATATATTTT
CASSAGAGSGNTIYF
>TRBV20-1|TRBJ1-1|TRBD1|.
TGCAGTGCTAGTGGGACAGGGGGGCGTCTGAACACTGAAGCTTTCTTT
CSASGTGGRLNTEAFF
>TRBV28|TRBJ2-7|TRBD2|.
TGTGCCAGCAGTGTACCTCGGACTAGCGGGGAGTACGAGCAGTACTTC
CASSVPRTSGEYEQYF
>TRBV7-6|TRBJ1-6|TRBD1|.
TGTGCCAGCAGCTCCCGGGACAGGGTAGATTATAATTCACCCCTCCACTTT
CASSSRDRVDYNSPLHF
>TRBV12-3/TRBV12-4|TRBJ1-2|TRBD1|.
TGTGCCAGCACCCCTTTGCAGGGGGAGGGCTACACCTTC
CASTPLQGEGYTF
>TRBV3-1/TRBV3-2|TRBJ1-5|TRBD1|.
TGTGCCAGCAGCCGCGGACAGGTGGGGAATAGCAATCAGCCCCAGCATTTT
CASSRGQVGNSNQPQHF
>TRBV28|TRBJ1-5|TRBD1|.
TGTGCCAGCAGTACAAGGACAGGGGGGAAGGAGCCCCAGCATTTT
CASSTRTGGKEPQHF
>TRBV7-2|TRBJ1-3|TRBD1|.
TGTGCCAGCAGCTGGGGACAGGGGGCGGGAGGAAACACCATATATTTT
CASSWGQGAGGNTIYF
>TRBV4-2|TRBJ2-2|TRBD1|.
TGTGCCAGCAGCCAGGACAGGGGGACGGGGGAGCTGTTTTTT
CASSQDRGTGELFF
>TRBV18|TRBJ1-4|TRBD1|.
TGTGCCAGCTCGCCCGGGACAGGAGATGAAAAACTGTTTTTT
CASSPGTGDEKLFF
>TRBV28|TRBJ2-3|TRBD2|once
TGTGCCAGCAGTTTCGGCGCCGCGGGGGGCTTCCCAATGACAGATACGCAGTATTTT
CASSFGAAGGFPMTDTQYF
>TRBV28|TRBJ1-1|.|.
TGTGCCAGCAGCGGGGGATTCACAGGAGCTTTCTTT
CASSGGFTGAFF
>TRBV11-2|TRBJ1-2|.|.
TGTGCCAGCAGCTTAGAAGCTGGGGCAGAGAACTATGGCTACACCTTC
CASSLEAGAENYGYTF